The 8 T cell receptor beta chains reported below all come from one sample, sequenced in a study of shared clonotypes between healthy human individuals. Sequenced by immunoSEQ multiplex PCR; TCRdb stores in-frame clones only, minus some. The sample has about 380,000 clones, just over 95% seen once; the top ten hold approximately 0.3%. The sample was memory CD8+ T cells sorted from blood. Subset noted: CD45RO+ cells pooled with CCR7-negative TemRA cells. Receptors were obtained from a man aged 30 to 39 in good health.

The rearrangement uses TRBV7-2 and TRBJ2-7, with 13 bases that match TRBD2. V was pared by 1 base and J by 2 bases, with 8 bases of the junction left unmatched. The CDR3 is 18 residues long. Germline V gene data show CDR1 as SGHTA and CDR2 as FQGNSA. CDR3 DNA: TGTGCCAGCAGCTTAGAAGGGGGACTAGCGGGAACACCCTACGAGCAGTACTTC. This gives the protein CASSLEGGLAGTPYEQYF.

The V and J genes are TRBV6-5 and TRBJ1-2, with 9 bases aligning to TRBD1. J gave up 8 bases and V 2 bases, and 3 bases lay outside the gene matches. Germline V CDR1 and CDR2: MNHEY, SVGAGI. The CDR3 totals 13 residues. DNA for the CDR3: TGTGCCAGCAGTTACGGGACAGGGACAGGCTACACCTTC. Its translation is CASSYGTGTGYTF.

DNA of the CDR3: TGTGCCAGCAGCCTCGACACGGGGGGCGCCTACAATGAGCAGTTCTTC. It yields the protein CASSLDTGGAYNEQFF. The chain is built from TRBV9 and TRBJ2-1; maybe TRBD2 (7 bases). Germline V CDR1 and CDR2: SGDLS, YYNGEE. The CDR3 has 16 amino acids. Trimming cost V 4 bases and J 2 bases, with 16 bases left between them.

V gene TRBV5-1 combines with J gene TRBJ2-7; 11 bases fit TRBD2. Germline V gene data show CDR1 as SGHRS and CDR2 as YFSETQ. V lost 0 bases and J lost 7; bases outside the gene matches: 6. This CDR3 comprises 15 residues. CDR3 sequence reads: CASSLDGSGRAEQYF. Here the CDR3 DNA reads TGCGCCAGCAGCTTGGATGGTAGCGGGAGGGCAGAGCAGTACTTC.

The gene calls are TRBV4-2 and TRBJ2-7, with 10 bases identical to TRBD2. CDR1 and CDR2 (germline): LGHNA, YNFKEQ. This CDR3 has 14 residues. The ends lost 4 bases at V and 4 bases at J; junction bases unmatched: 4. CDR3 coding DNA: TGTGCCAGCAGCCGCAAACTAGCGGGATACGAGCAGTACTTC. As protein: CASSRKLAGYEQYF.

The chain uses TRBV27 and TRBJ2-1, with 15 positions matching TRBD2. The germline V gene encodes CDR1 MNHEY and CDR2 SMNVEV (reference sequence). Trimming cost V 8 bases and J 3 bases; bases outside gene matches: 8. This CDR3 is built from 17 residues. The CDR3 DNA is TGTGCCAGCGGAAGGACTAGCGGGAGGGCATTCTACAATGAGCAGTTCTTC. It encodes CASGRTSGRAFYNEQFF.

The rearrangement uses TRBV2 and TRBJ1-3; unclear D gene. V lost 6 bases and J 0 bases, leaving 9 bases between the germline ends. CDR1 SNHLY and CDR2 FYNNEI come from the germline V gene. The CDR3 spans 14 residues. This chain's CDR3 is CASRLDGSGNTIYF. In nucleotides, the CDR3 is TGTGCCAGCAGGCTTGACGGCTCTGGAAACACCATATATTTT.

V gene TRBV6-6 combines with J gene TRBJ1-1, with D possibly TRBD1 on 5 matching bases. CDR1 MNHNY and CDR2 SVGAGI come from the germline V gene (reference sequence). Deletions cut 3 bases from V and 0 bases from J, with 14 bases between. CDR3 size: 16 residues. The CDR3 loop is CASSYKGRHMNTEAFF. The CDR3 DNA reads TGTGCCAGCAGTTATAAGGGACGGCATATGAACACTGAAGCTTTCTTT.